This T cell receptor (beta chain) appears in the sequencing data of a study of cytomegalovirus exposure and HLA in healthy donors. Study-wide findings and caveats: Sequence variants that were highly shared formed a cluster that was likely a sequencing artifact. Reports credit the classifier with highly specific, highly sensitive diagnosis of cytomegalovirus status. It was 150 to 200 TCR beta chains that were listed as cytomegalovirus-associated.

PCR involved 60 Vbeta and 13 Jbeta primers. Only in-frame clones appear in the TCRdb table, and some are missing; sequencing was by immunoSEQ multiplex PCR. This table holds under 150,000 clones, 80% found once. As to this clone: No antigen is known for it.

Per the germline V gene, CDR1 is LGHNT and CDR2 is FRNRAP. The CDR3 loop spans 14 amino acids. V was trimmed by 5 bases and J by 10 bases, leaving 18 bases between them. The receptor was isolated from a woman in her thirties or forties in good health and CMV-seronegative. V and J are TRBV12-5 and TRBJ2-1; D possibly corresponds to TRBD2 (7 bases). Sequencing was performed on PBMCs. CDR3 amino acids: CASGREGGGREQFF. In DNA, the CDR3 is TGTGCTAGTGGTCGAGAGGGGGGGGGCCGCGAGCAGTTCTTC.